The entry below describes one T cell receptor beta chain. The antigen is undetermined. This record comes from a study of yellow fever vaccine responses in identical twins. Study-level results: Each twin's T cell response to the vaccine was reported to look partly convergent and partly personalized.

MiXCR was run by TCRdb on the RT-PCR reads, yielding one entry per CDR3 protein. The sample records approximately 10,000 distinct CDR3 sequences, over 75% being singletons. This CDR3 contains 15 residues. V lost 3 bases to trimming and J lost 8 bases; unmatched junction nucleotides: 8. The J gene is TRBJ2-1, the V gene TRBV12-3 or TRBV12-4; 9 nucleotides match TRBD2. The material sequenced was T cells from blood (PBMCs), unsorted or a sorted subset (not recorded which), taken before or after yellow fever vaccination (not recorded which). This clonotype originated in a young woman who received the yellow fever vaccine. CDR3 coding DNA: TGTGCCAGCAGTTTTGGGGCGGGGGGGCCCGATGAGCAGTTCTTC. This translates into CASSFGAGGPDEQFF.